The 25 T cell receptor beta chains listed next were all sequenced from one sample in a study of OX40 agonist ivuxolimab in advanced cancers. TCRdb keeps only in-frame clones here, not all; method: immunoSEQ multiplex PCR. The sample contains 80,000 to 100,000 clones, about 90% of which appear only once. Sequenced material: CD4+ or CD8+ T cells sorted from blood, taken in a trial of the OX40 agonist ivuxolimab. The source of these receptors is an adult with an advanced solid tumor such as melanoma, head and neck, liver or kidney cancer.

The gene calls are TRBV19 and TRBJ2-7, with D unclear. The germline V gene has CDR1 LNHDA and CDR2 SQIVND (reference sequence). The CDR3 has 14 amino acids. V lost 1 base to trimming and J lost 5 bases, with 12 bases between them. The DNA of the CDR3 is TGTGCCAGTAGTATAGGCCTCGGGTCCCACGAGCAGTACTTC. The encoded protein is CASSIGLGSHEQYF.

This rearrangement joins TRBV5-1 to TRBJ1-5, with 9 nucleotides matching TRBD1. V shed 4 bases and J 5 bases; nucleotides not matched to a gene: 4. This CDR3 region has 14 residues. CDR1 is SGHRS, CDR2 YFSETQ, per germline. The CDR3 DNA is TGCGCCAGCAGCCCTTGGACAGGGGATCAGCCCCAGCATTTT. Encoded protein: CASSPWTGDQPQHF.

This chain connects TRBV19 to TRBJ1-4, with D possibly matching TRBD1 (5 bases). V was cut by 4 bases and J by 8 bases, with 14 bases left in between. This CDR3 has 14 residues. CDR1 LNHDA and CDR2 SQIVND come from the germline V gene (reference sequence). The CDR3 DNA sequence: TGTGCCAGTAGTACGCGGGACGTAGAAGAAAAACTGTTTTTT. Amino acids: CASSTRDVEEKLFF.

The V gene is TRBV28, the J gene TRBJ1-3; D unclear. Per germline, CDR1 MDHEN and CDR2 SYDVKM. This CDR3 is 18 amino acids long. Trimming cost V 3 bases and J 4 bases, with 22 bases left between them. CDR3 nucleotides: TGTGCCAGCAGTTTGATCTTGAGCGCCAGGATGAGAGGAAACACCATATATTTT. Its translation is CASSLILSARMRGNTIYF.

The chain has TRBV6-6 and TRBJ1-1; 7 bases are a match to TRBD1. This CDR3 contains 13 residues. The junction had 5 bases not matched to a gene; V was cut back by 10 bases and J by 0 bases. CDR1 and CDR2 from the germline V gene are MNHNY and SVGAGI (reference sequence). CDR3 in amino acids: CATRGTVNTEAFF. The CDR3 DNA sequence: TGTGCCACCCGTGGGACAGTGAACACTGAAGCTTTCTTT.

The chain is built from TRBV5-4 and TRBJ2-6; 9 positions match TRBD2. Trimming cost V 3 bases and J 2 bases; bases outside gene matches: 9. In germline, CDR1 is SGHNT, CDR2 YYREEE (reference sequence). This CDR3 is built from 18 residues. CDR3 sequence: CASSSPGLAGTGANVLTF. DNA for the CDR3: TGTGCCAGCAGCTCACCGGGACTAGCAGGGACTGGGGCCAACGTCCTGACTTTC.

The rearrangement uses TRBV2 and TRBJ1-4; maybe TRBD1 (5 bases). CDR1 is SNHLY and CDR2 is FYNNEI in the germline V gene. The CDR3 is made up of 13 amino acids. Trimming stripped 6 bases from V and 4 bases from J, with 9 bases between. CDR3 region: CASSLQGNEKLFF. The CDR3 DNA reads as TGTGCCAGCAGCCTCCAGGGTAATGAAAAACTGTTTTTT.

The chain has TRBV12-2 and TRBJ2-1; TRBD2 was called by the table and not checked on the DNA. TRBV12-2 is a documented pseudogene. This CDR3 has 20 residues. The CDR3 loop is CASRPSSGTVPHTSYNEQFF. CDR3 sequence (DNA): TGTGCAAGTCGCCCTTCTAGCGGAACGGTCCCCCATACCTCCTACAATGAGCAGTTCTTC.

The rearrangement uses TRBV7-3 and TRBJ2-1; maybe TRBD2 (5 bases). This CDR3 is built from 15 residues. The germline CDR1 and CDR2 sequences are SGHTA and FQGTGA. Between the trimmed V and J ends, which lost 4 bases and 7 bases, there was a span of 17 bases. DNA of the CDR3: TGTGCCAGCAGCTCCGGCCGGACTTCACTAAATGAGCAGTTCTTC. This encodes CASSSGRTSLNEQFF. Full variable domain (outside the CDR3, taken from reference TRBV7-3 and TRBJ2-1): GAGVSQTPSNKVTEKGKYVELRCDPISGHTALYWYRQSLGQGPEFLIYFQGTGAADDSGLPNDRFFAVRPEGSVSTLKIQRTERGDSAVYLCASSSGRTSLNEQFFGPGTRLTVL.

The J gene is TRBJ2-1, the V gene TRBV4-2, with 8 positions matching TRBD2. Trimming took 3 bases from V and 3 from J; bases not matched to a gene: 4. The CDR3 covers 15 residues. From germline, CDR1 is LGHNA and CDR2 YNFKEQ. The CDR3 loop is CASSHERENYNEQFF. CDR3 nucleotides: TGTGCCAGCAGCCACGAGCGGGAGAACTACAATGAGCAGTTCTTC.

The CDR3 DNA follows: TGTGCCAGCAGCCTGTCTGGACCCAACAATGAGCAGTTCTTC. Its protein is CASSLSGPNNEQFF. The V gene is TRBV7-3, the J gene TRBJ2-1; D is uncertain. This CDR3 is built from 14 residues. Trimming pared 5 bases from V and 5 bases from J, leaving 13 bases between. Germline V lookup: CDR1 SGHTA, CDR2 FQGTGA. Filled out from reference TRBV7-3 and TRBJ2-1, the complete variable domain reads GAGVSQTPSNKVTEKGKYVELRCDPISGHTALYWYRQSLGQGPEFLIYFQGTGAADDSGLPNDRFFAVRPEGSVSTLKIQRTERGDSAVYLCASSLSGPNNEQFFGPGTRLTVL.

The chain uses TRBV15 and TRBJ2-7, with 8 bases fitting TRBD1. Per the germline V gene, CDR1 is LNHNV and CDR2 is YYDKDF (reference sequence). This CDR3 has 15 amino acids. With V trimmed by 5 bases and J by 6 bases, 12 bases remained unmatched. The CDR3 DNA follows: TGTGCCACCAGCCGACTCAGGGGCAGGGGGCGCGAGCAGTACTTC. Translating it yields CATSRLRGRGREQYF.

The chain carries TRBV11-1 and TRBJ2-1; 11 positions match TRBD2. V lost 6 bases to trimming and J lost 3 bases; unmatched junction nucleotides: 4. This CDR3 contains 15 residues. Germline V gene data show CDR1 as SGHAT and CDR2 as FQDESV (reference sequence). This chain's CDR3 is CASSTSGSDYNEQFF. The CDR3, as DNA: TGTGCCAGCAGTACTAGCGGGAGTGACTACAATGAGCAGTTCTTC.

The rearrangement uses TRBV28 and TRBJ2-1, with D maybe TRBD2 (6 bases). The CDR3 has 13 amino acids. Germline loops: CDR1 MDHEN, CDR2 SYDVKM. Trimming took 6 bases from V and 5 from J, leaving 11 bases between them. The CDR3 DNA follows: TGTGCCAGCAGCCAAGAGCGGGACAATGAGCAGTTCTTC. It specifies CASSQERDNEQFF.

In nucleotides, the CDR3 is TGTGCCAGCAGCCGGGGGACAACCTACGAGCAGTACTTC. Protein product: CASSRGTTYEQYF. The chain uses TRBV7-2 and TRBJ2-7; D may correspond to TRBD1 or TRBD2 (6 bases each). Germline lookup yields CDR1 SGHTA and CDR2 FQGNSA. Trimming stripped 5 bases from V and 2 bases from J, with 10 bases between. The CDR3 loop spans 13 amino acids.

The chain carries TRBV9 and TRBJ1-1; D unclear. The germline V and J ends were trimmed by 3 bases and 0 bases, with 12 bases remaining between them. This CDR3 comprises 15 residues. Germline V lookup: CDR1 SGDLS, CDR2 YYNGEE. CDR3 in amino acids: CASSAGLQMNTEAFF. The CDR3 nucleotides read TGTGCCAGCAGCGCCGGACTCCAGATGAACACTGAAGCTTTCTTT. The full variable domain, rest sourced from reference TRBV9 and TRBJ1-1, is DSGVTQTPKHLITATGQRVTLRCSPRSGDLSVYWYQQSLDQGLQFLIQYYNGEERAKGNILERFSAQQFPDLHSELNLSSLELGDSALYFCASSAGLQMNTEAFFGQGTRLTVV.

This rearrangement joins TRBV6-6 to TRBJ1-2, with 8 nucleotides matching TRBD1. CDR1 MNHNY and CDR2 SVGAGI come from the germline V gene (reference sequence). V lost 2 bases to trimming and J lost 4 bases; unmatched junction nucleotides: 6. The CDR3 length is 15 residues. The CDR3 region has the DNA TGTGCCAGCAGTTACCGCGGACAGGGCCCCTATGGCTACACCTTC. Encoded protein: CASSYRGQGPYGYTF.

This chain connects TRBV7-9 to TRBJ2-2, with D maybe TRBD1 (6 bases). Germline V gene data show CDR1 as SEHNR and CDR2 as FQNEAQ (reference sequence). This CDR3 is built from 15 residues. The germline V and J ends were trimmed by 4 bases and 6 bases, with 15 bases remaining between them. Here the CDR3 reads CASSSRQVDAGELFF. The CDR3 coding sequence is TGTGCCAGCAGCTCCCGACAGGTGGATGCCGGGGAGCTGTTTTTT.

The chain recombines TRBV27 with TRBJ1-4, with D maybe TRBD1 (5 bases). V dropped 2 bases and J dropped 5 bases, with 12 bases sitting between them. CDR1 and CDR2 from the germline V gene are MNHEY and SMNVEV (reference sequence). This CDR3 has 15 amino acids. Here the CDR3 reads CASSLKRTINEKLFF. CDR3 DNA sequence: TGTGCCAGCAGTTTAAAAAGGACAATAAATGAAAAACTGTTTTTT. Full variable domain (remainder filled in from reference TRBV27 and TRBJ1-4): EAQVTQNPRYLITVTGKKLTVTCSQNMNHEYMSWYRQDPGLGLRQIYYSMNVEVTDKGDVPEGYKVSRKEKRNFPLILESPSPNQTSLYFCASSLKRTINEKLFFGSGTQLSVL.

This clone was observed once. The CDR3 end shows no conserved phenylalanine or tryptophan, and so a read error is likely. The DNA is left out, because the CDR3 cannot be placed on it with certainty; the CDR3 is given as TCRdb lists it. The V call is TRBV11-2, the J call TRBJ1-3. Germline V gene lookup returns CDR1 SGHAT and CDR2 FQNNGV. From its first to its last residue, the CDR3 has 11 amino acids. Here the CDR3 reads CASSLGGQGAY.

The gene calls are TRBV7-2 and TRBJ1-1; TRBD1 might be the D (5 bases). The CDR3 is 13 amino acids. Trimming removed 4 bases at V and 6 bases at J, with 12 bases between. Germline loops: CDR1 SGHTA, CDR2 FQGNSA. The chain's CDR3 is CASSWDGESEAFF. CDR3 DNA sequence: TGTGCCAGCAGCTGGGACGGGGAGTCTGAAGCTTTCTTT.

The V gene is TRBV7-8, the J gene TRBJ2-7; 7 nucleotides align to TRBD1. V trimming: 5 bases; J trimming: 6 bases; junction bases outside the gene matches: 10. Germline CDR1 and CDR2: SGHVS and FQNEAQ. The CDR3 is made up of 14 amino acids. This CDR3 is CASSLQGKVPEQYF. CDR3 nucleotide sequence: TGTGCCAGCAGCCTACAGGGGAAAGTTCCCGAGCAGTACTTC.

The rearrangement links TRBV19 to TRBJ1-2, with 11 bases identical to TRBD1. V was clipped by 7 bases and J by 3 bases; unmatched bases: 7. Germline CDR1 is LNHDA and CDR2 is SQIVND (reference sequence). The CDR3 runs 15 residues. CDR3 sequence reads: CASNMRGQGDYGYTF. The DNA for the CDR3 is TGTGCCAGTAATATGAGGGGACAGGGGGACTATGGCTACACCTTC.

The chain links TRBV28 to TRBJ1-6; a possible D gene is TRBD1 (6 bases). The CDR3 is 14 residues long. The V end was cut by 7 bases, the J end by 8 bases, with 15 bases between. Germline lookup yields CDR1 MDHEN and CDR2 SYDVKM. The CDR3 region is CASIPPGGYSPLHF. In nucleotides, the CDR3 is TGTGCCAGCATCCCCCCCGGGGGCTATTCACCCCTCCACTTT.

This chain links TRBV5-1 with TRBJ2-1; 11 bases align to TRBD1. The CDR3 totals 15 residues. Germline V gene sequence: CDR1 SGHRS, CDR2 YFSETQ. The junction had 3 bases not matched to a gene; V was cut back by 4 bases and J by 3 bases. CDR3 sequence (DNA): TGCGCCAGCAGCCACGGGACAGGGGGCTACAATGAGCAGTTCTTC. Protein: CASSHGTGGYNEQFF.